The 9 T cell receptor beta chains presented below share a single source sample, sequenced in a study of T cell repertoires in cytomegalovirus infection. One entry per CDR3 protein results from TCRdb running MiXCR on the reads. The data hold roughly 230,000 distinct CDR3 sequences, with under 25% observed a single time. The sample comprised CD8+ T cells from PBMCs. The receptors here all came from a human donor in good health (CMV status not recorded). Some clones in this sample may be carry-over from other donors' samples.

The rearrangement joins TRBV20-1 to TRBJ1-1; a weak D match, TRBD1 (5 bases). V lost 3 bases and J lost 5, with 16 bases in between. The length of the CDR3 is 14 residues. Germline-derived CDR1 and CDR2 are DFQATT and SNEGSKA (reference sequence). Written as DNA, the CDR3 is TGCAGTGCTAGGGGGACGGACGGTTGGACTGAAGCTTTCTTT. It specifies CSARGTDGWTEAFF.

This clonotype was seen only a few times. V gene TRBV20-1 combines with J gene TRBJ2-1, with 10 nucleotides matching TRBD1. The CDR3 loop spans 12 amino acids. V trimming: 0 bases; J trimming: 15 bases; junction bases outside the gene matches: 5. The germline V gene has CDR1 DFQATT and CDR2 SNEGSKA (reference sequence). The DNA for the CDR3 is TGCAGTGCTAGAGAGGGGACAGGGGTCTCGTTCTTC. Translating gives CSAREGTGVSFF.

The V and J genes are TRBV15 and TRBJ2-3; 8 positions agree with TRBD2. The length of the CDR3 is 15 residues. V shed 1 base and J 1 base; nucleotides not matched to a gene: 1. CDR1 is LNHNV, CDR2 YYDKDF, per germline (reference sequence). CDR3 sequence reads: CATSRGAGGTDTQYF. In nucleotides, the CDR3 is TGTGCCACCAGCAGAGGAGCGGGGGGCACAGATACGCAGTATTTT.

The chain joins TRBV12-3 or TRBV12-4 to TRBJ2-7; 11 bases are a match to TRBD1. This CDR3 comprises 12 residues. The ends lost 8 bases at V and 10 bases at J; junction bases unmatched: 7. CDR3: CASWGQGGRQYF. The CDR3 DNA reads TGTGCCAGCTGGGGACAGGGGGGCCGTCAGTACTTC.

V is TRBV28 and J is TRBJ1-4, with TRBD1 identical over 10 bases. The V and J ends lost 5 bases and 7 bases, in that order; junction bases with no gene match: 16. CDR3 size: 18 residues. Germline lookup yields CDR1 MDHEN and CDR2 SYDVKM. The CDR3 spells CASSPNPGQGIEGEKLFF. CDR3 coding DNA: TGTGCCAGCAGTCCCAACCCGGGACAGGGGATTGAGGGTGAAAAACTGTTTTTT.

V usage is TRBV5-6 and J usage is TRBJ2-1, with D perhaps TRBD2 (6 bases). In germline, CDR1 is SGHDT, CDR2 YYEEEE. Deletions cut 4 bases from V and 6 bases from J, with 11 bases between. CDR3 length: 13 residues. The CDR3 protein is CASSQDYFNEQFF. Written as DNA, the CDR3 is TGTGCCAGCAGCCAGGACTACTTCAATGAGCAGTTCTTC.

This chain connects TRBV27 to TRBJ2-7, with D possibly TRBD2 on 6 matching bases. Deletions cut 6 bases from V and 2 bases from J, with 14 bases between. In germline, CDR1 is MNHEY, CDR2 SMNVEV (reference sequence). The CDR3 runs to 14 residues. The CDR3 region has the DNA TGTGCCAGCAGGTCCCCGGGACTCGCCTACGAGCAGTACTTC. It translates to CASRSPGLAYEQYF.

The chain is built from TRBV6-5 and TRBJ2-1, with 8 bases identical to TRBD2. After removal of 0 bases from V and 3 bases from J, the junction contained 7 bases not matched to a gene. Germline V gives CDR1 MNHEY, CDR2 SVGAGI. This CDR3 spans 17 amino acids. The CDR3 DNA follows: TGTGCCAGCAGTTACTCCGCCGGCGGGGGGCTCTACAATGAGCAGTTCTTC. It yields the protein CASSYSAGGGLYNEQFF.

This clonotype was seen more than once but under ten times. The chain employs TRBV12-3 or TRBV12-4 and TRBJ2-3; D is perhaps TRBD2 (6 bases). The CDR3 spans 14 residues. Trimming removed 3 bases from V and 3 bases from J, with 10 bases in between. The DNA of the CDR3 is TGTGCCAGCAGTTTCGAGGGACTGACAGATACGCAGTATTTT. It encodes CASSFEGLTDTQYF.